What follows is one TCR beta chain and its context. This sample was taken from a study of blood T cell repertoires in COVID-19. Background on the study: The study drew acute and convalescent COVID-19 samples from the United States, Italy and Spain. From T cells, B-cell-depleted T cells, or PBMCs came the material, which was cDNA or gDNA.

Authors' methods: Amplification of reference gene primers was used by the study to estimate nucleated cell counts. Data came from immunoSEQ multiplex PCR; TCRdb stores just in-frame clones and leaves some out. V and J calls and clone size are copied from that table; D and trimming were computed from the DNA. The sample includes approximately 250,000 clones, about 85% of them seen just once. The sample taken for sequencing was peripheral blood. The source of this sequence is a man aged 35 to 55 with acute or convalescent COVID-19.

The CDR3 sequence is CASSAADSDSGNTIYF. CDR3 coding DNA: TGTGCCAGCAGCGCAGCCGACAGTGACTCTGGAAACACCATATATTTT. The chain is built from TRBV7-9 and TRBJ1-3; a weak D match, TRBD1 (5 bases). Trimming took 5 bases from V and 0 from J, leaving 14 bases between them. Germline CDR1 is SEHNR and CDR2 is FQNEAQ (reference sequence). The CDR3 runs 16 residues.